This TCR beta chain was profiled in a study of blood T cell repertoires in COVID-19. The germline CDR1 and CDR2 sequences are SGHVS and FQNEAQ. J lost 4 bases, V lost 4 bases, and 3 bases had no gene match. The length of the CDR3 is 13 residues. Sequenced by immunoSEQ multiplex PCR; TCRdb stores in-frame clones only, minus some. The profile shows around 440,000 clones, about nine tenths of them singletons. The V call is TRBV7-8, the J call TRBJ1-2; 7 bases agree with TRBD1. Source material: peripheral blood. The clonotype comes from a woman in her forties or fifties with COVID-19, enrolled during active disease. CDR3 bases: TGTGCCAGCAGCTCACAGGGGAGCTATGGCTACACCTTC. It is translated as CASSSQGSYGYTF.